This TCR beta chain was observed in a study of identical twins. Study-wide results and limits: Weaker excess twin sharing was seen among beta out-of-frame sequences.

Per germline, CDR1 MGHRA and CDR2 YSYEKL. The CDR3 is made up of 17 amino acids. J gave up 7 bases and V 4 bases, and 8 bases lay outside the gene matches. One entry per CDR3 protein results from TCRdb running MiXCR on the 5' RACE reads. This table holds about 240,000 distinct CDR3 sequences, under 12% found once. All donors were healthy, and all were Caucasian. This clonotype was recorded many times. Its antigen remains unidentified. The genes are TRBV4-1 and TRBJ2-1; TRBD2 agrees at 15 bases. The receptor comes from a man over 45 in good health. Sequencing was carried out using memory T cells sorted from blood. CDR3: CASSPEGTSGGINEQFF. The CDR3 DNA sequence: TGCGCCAGCAGCCCGGAGGGGACTAGCGGGGGGATTAATGAGCAGTTCTTC.